The present entry profiles one TCR beta chain with its context. This clonotype has ten or more counts. It lacks a known antigen. No qualities accompany the bases; no much larger clone lies one base away. This sample stems from a study of Graves' ophthalmopathy and Graves' hyperthyroidism (dated 2018 in TCRdb). For the study in its entirety: Peripheral blood was collected at initial diagnosis, before any treatment. The study used signatures of the TCR beta repertoire to tell Graves' ophthalmopathy apart from Graves' hyperthyroidism and to predict which patients would progress to ophthalmopathy. In total, 135 blood samples were TCR-sequenced: approximately 42 ophthalmopathy, 80 or so hyperthyroidism and approximately 17 hyperthyroidism-to-ophthalmopathy patients. To explore V-J signatures distinguishing ophthalmopathy from hyperthyroidism, a discovery set of about a hundred patients (more than 40 ophthalmopathy, 57 stable hyperthyroidism) was enrolled. An independent validation cohort comprised 18 to 20 hyperthyroidism patients and over 15 patients who later progressed from hyperthyroidism to ophthalmopathy. T-cell repertoires of thyroid tissue and blood were compared in over 5 hyperthyroidism patients. Following sample collection, hyperthyroidism patients were given methimazole at a starting dose of 30 mg daily, and ophthalmopathy patients were given high-dose intravenous methylprednisolone.

Patients with ophthalmopathy had moderately to severely active disease, with a Clinical Activity Score of 3 or more, a NOSPECS grade of 4 or more, and a disease duration of less than 3 months. Patients were excluded if they had other autoimmune diseases, uncontrolled infections, pregnancy or lactation. Diagnosis was based on clinical symptoms, serum thyroxine, TRAb, thyroid ultrasound and orbital computed tomography. Using Ficoll-Paque density gradient centrifugation, PBMCs were isolated from 9 to 10 ml of fresh peripheral blood. Total RNA was extracted with Trizol reagent and quality-checked on an Agilent 2100 Bioanalyzer. Overall results and qualifications from the work: Sample size was not statistically predetermined, and group allocation was not concealed from the investigators. Ophthalmopathy was separated from stable hyperthyroidism by the 13-signature model with 85% to 90% sensitivity and about 81% specificity in cross-validation and with 80%/75% in the test set. Among expanded thyroid clonotypes with frequency above 0.001, most also showed up in blood, which suggests that blood repertoires may reflect the thyroid immune response. In validation, the model predicted ophthalmopathy progression with 55% to 71% sensitivity and 72% to 80% specificity; some 13 predicted patients were CT-confirmed with GO in a median of about 6.2 months.

For repertoire sequencing, TCR beta CDR3 regions were amplified from RNA transcripts. The first round of RT-PCR was done with HTBI primers and the Qiagen OneStep RT-PCR kit, and was followed by a second round of multiplex PCR, then size selection and purification. The libraries underwent paired-end sequencing with 100 bp reads on an Illumina HiSeq2000. Per the source publication's procedure: SOAPnuke was used for read processing, and reads with adapters, uncalled bases, a mean Phred below 15, or no exact constant-primer or identifier match were discarded. COPE v1.2.5 was used to merge the high-quality paired reads. Clonotypes were defined as unique nucleotide sequences and were aligned to IMGT TRB V, D and J references using MiTCR v1.1. Only V-J combinations with frequency above 0.0001 were analysed, covering approximately 99% of repertoires. A TCR clonal expansion and chaos score per V-J combination was defined as the ratio of F50 clonal expansion to chaos observed in the TCRdist matrix. Welch's t-statistics and random forest were used to reduce the features to around 13 V-J combinations, which were then used as input to a naive Bayes classifier. Thyroid-blood repertoire similarity was quantified with the Morisita-Horn index. Using fastp at Q25 and MiXCR, TCRdb reprocessed the public reads and kept productive beta chains. Rows with one shared CDR3 protein collapse into an entry with the most common genes and DNA. TCRdb, not the original authors, processed these V and J calls. In all, the sample holds under 350,000 distinct CDR3 sequences, and under 20% of those were seen once. The ten largest clones take up over 9% of the sample.

Input material: peripheral blood. The clonotype was recovered from an adult man with Graves' ophthalmopathy.

The CDR3 reads as follows: CASTPRGQGAWEQYF. The DNA is as follows: TGTGCCAGCACCCCTCGCGGACAGGGAGCATGGGAGCAGTACTTC. The chain couples TRBV27 to TRBJ2-7; TRBD1 matches 8 bases in the middle. From cysteine to phenylalanine, the CDR3 is 15 amino acids long. This entry keeps only the CDR3 DNA: 45 bases, framed from base 1. V is cut back by 7 bases and J by 7 bases, with 15 bases in the junction unmatched. Reading the germline V gene (reference sequence) gives CDR1 MNHEY and CDR2 SMNVEV.